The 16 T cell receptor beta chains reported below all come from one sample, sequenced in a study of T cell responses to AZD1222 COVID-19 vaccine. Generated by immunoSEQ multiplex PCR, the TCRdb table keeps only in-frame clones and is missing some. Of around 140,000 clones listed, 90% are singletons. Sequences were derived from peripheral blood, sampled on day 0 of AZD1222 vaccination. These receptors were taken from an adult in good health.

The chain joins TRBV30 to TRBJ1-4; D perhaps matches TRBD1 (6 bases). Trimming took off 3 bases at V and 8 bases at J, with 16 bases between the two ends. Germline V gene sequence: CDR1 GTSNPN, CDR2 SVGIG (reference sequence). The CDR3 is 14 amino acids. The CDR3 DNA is TGTGCCTGGAGACGGGGCAGGGGAGGCGAAAAACTGTTTTTT. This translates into CAWRRGRGGEKLFF.

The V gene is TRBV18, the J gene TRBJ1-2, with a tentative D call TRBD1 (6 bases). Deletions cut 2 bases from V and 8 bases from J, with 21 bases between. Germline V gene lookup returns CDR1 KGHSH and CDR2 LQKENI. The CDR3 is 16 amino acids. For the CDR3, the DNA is TGTGCCAGCTCACCAGTCCAAACTGGGGGCTCGAAGGGCTACACCTTC. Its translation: CASSPVQTGGSKGYTF.

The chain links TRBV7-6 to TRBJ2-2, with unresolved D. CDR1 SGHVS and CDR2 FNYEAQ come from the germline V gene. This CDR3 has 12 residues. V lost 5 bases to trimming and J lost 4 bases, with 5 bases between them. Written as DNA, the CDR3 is TGTGCCAGCAGCCAATTCACCGGGGAGCTGTTTTTT. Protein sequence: CASSQFTGELFF.

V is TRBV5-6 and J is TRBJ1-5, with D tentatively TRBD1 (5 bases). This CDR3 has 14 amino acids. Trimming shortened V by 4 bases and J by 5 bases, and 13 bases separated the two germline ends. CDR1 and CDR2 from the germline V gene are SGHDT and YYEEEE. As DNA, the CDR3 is TGTGCCAGCAGCACCGTTCAGGGTCATCAGCCCCAGCATTTT. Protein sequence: CASSTVQGHQPQHF.

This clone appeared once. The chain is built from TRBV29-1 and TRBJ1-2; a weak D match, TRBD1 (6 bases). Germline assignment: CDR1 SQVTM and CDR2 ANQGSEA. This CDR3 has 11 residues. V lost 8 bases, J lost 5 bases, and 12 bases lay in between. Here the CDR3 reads CSTLQGYGYTF. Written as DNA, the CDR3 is TGCAGCACCCTGCAGGGGTATGGCTACACCTTC.

DNA of the CDR3: TGTGCCAGCAGCCGTACCCACGGCACAGATACGCAGTATTTT. This sequence encodes CASSRTHGTDTQYF. The rearrangement joins TRBV7-2 to TRBJ2-3, with D uncertain. The V end lost 5 bases, the J end lost 1 base, and 10 bases lay between the germline ends. The CDR3 is 14 amino acids. CDR1 and CDR2 (germline): SGHTA, FQGNSA.

The CDR3 bases are TGTGCCAGCTCACCCTTGAACAGGGGGATGTCTGGAAACACCATATATTTT. It is translated as CASSPLNRGMSGNTIYF. This chain links TRBV18 with TRBJ1-3, with 8 positions matching TRBD1. This CDR3 contains 17 residues. V dropped 3 bases and J dropped 1; count of bases not matched to a gene: 8. Germline V gives CDR1 KGHSH, CDR2 LQKENI.

The CDR3: CASSPRTSSYEQYF. Written as DNA, the CDR3 is TGTGCCAGCAGTCCCCGGACTAGCTCCTACGAGCAGTACTTC. This chain connects TRBV6-5 to TRBJ2-7, with TRBD2 matching 7 bases. CDR3 length equals 14 residues. Germline V gene sequence: CDR1 MNHEY, CDR2 SVGAGI. The trim removed 5 bases at V and 0 bases at J, leaving 4 bases unmatched.

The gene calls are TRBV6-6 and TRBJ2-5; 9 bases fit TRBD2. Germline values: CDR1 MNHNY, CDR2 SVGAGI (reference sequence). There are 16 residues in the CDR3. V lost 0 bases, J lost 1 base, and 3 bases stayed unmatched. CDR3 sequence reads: CASSYSQAGGQETQYF. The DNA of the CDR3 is TGTGCCAGCAGTTACTCACAAGCGGGGGGCCAAGAGACCCAGTACTTC.

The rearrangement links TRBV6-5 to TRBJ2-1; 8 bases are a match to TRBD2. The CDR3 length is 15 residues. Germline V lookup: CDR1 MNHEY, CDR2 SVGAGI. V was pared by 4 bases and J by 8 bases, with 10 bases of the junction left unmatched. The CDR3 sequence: CASSLSGGGHYEQFF. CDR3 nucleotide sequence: TGTGCCAGCAGTTTAAGCGGGGGCGGCCACTATGAGCAGTTCTTC.

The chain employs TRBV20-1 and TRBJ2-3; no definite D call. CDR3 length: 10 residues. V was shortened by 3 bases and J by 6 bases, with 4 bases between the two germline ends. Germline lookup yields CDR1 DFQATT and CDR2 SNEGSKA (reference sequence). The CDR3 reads CSARPDTQYF. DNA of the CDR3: TGCAGTGCTAGGCCGGATACGCAGTATTTT.

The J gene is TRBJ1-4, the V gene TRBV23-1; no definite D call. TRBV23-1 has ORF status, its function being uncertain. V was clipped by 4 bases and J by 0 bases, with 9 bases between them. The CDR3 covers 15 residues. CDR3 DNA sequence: TGCGCCAGCAGTCTACGAAGTTCAACTAATGAAAAACTGTTTTTT. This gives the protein CASSLRSSTNEKLFF.

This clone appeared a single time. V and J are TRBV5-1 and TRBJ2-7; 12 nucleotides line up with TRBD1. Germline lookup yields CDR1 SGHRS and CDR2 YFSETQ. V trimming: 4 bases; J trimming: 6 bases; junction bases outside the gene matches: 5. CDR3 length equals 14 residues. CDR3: CASSGGTGGFEQYF. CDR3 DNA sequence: TGCGCCAGCAGCGGGGGGACAGGGGGCTTCGAGCAGTACTTC.

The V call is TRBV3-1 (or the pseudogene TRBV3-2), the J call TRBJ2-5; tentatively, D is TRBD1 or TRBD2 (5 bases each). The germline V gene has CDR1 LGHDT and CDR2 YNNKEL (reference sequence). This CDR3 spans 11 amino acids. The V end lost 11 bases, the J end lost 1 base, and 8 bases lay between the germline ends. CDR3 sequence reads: CAGGSQETQYF. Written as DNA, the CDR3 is TGTGCCGGGGGTTCCCAAGAGACCCAGTACTTC.

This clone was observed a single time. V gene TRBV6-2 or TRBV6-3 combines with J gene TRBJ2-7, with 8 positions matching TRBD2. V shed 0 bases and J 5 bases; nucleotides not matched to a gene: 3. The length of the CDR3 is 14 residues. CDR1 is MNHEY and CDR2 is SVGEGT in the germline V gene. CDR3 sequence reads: CASSYSGGGNEQYF. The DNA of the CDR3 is TGTGCCAGCAGTTACTCCGGCGGGGGGAACGAGCAGTACTTC.

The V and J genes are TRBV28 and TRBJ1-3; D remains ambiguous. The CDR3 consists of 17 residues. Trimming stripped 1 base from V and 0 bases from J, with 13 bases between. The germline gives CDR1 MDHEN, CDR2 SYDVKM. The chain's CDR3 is CASSLSPGKASGNTIYF. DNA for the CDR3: TGTGCCAGCAGTTTATCTCCGGGGAAGGCCTCTGGAAACACCATATATTTT.